Listed here are 32 T cell receptor beta chains from one sample, sequenced in a study of CD8+CD57+ T cells in acquired aplastic anemia. Both TCR beta VDJ combination and CDR3 sequence profiling were carried out. Genomic DNA was the template for this profiling. One entry per CDR3 protein, called by TCRdb with MiXCR from the reads. This sample has about 110,000 distinct CDR3 sequences, with 40% to 65% found just once. Sequencing was carried out using sorted CD4+, CD8+, or CD8+CD57+ T cells (not recorded which) from PBMCs. The receptors were sampled from a human donor in good health, serving as a control.

V usage is TRBV2 and J usage is TRBJ2-5; TRBD1 agrees at 7 bases. Trimming took 6 bases from V and 5 from J; bases not matched to a gene: 12. This CDR3 region has 15 residues. CDR1 SNHLY and CDR2 FYNNEI come from the germline V gene. The CDR3 region has the DNA TGTGCCAGCAGGCCAGACAGGGTGGTGGGCGAGACCCAGTACTTC. This encodes CASRPDRVVGETQYF.

This sequence joins TRBV5-4 and TRBJ2-5, with 10 bases identical to TRBD2. CDR3 length: 15 amino acids. Germline assignment: CDR1 SGHNT and CDR2 YYREEE (reference sequence). J was trimmed by 1 base and V by 1 base; bases with no gene match: 1. CDR3 amino acids: CASSLLAGAQETQYF. The CDR3 DNA sequence: TGTGCCAGCAGCTTGCTAGCGGGGGCCCAAGAGACCCAGTACTTC.

This clonotype was detected only a few times. A much larger clone sits a single nucleotide away, making a read error possible. The chain has TRBV27 and TRBJ1-6, with D maybe TRBD1 (5 bases). Germline assignment: CDR1 MNHEY and CDR2 SMNVEV (reference sequence). The CDR3 sequence is 15 residues long. CDR3 sequence reads: CACSLSQGPLSPLHF. The CDR3 region has the DNA TGTGCCTGCAGTTTGAGTCAGGGTCCCCTATCACCCCTCCACTTT.

This clonotype has a handful of counts. V and J are TRBV25-1 and TRBJ2-7; D perhaps matches TRBD2 (7 bases). The V end was cut by 4 bases, the J end by 4 bases, with 17 bases between. Looked up from germline, CDR1 is MGHDK and CDR2 is SYGVNS. There are 15 residues in the CDR3. DNA of the CDR3: TGTGCCAGCAGTGGGGGGGGCAGGGGCGTATACGAGCAGTACTTC. It specifies CASSGGGRGVYEQYF.

The chain is built from TRBV7-8 and TRBJ1-6; D gene ambiguous. The CDR3 extends over 13 amino acids. The V gene lost 5 bases and the J gene lost 10 bases, with 12 bases spanning the gap. Germline CDR1 is SGHVS and CDR2 is FQNEAQ. CDR3 residues: CASSPPGRSPLHF. The CDR3 DNA is TGTGCCAGCAGCCCCCCCGGGCGGTCACCCCTCCACTTT.

This clonotype turned up a few times. The genes are TRBV10-3 and TRBJ2-7; D is possibly TRBD1 (6 bases). The V end lost 10 bases, the J end lost 0 bases, and 16 bases lay between the germline ends. The CDR3 extends over 14 amino acids. CDR1 and CDR2 from the germline V gene are ENHRY and SYGVKD. The chain's CDR3 is CASRLRGSSYEQYF. The DNA of the CDR3 is TGTGCCAGCAGACTCAGGGGCAGCTCCTACGAGCAGTACTTC.

The chain couples TRBV15 to TRBJ2-3, with TRBD2 matching over 7 bases. The CDR3 extends over 15 amino acids. The ends lost 5 bases at V and 0 bases at J; junction bases unmatched: 5. Germline-derived CDR1 and CDR2 are LNHNV and YYDKDF (reference sequence). The CDR3 nucleotides are TGTGCCACCAGCGGCCGGGAGGCTAGCACAGATACGCAGTATTTT. This translates into CATSGREASTDTQYF.

The chain couples TRBV15 to TRBJ2-5, with 8 bases aligning to TRBD2. Germline values: CDR1 LNHNV, CDR2 YYDKDF (reference sequence). This CDR3 has 13 residues. V trimming: 5 bases; J trimming: 4 bases; junction bases outside the gene matches: 3. CDR3 bases: TGTGCCACCAGCGGGACTAGTGGAGAGACCCAGTACTTC. Its protein product is CATSGTSGETQYF.

V usage is TRBV20-1 and J usage is TRBJ1-2; D may be TRBD1 (5 bases). The CDR3 has 12 amino acids. Germline V gene data show CDR1 as DFQATT and CDR2 as SNEGSKA (reference sequence). V was shortened by 5 bases and J by 4 bases, with 11 bases between the two germline ends. CDR3 in amino acids: CSALGDPYGYTF. In nucleotides, the CDR3 is TGCAGTGCTCTGGGGGACCCCTATGGCTACACCTTC.

The chain joins TRBV11-2 to TRBJ2-3, with D possibly being TRBD2 (5 bases). Germline V gene lookup returns CDR1 SGHAT and CDR2 FQNNGV. The length of the CDR3 is 13 residues. The V gene lost 6 bases and the J gene lost 6 bases, with 13 bases spanning the gap. The CDR3 DNA follows: TGTGCCAGCAGTACACCGGGATCGGATACGCAGTATTTT. It codes for CASSTPGSDTQYF.

The chain is built from TRBV2 and TRBJ1-5; TRBD1 matches 7 bases. Germline lookup yields CDR1 SNHLY and CDR2 FYNNEI. The CDR3 extends over 14 amino acids. V dropped 2 bases and J dropped 7; count of bases not matched to a gene: 5. The CDR3 protein is CASSESTGTQPQHF. The CDR3 DNA sequence: TGTGCCAGCAGTGAATCGACAGGGACCCAGCCCCAGCATTTT. Based on the CDR3 plus reference TRBV2 and TRBJ1-5, the full variable domain is EPEVTQTPSHQVTQMGQEVILRCVPISNHLYFYWYRQILGQKVEFLVSFYNNEISEKSEIFDDQFSVERPDGSNFTLKIRSTKLEDSAMYFCASSESTGTQPQHFGDGTRLSIL.

This sequence joins TRBV20-1 and TRBJ2-7; D is undetermined. CDR1 and CDR2 (germline): DFQATT, SNEGSKA (reference sequence). V was cut by 3 bases and J by 6 bases, with 12 bases left in between. The CDR3 length is 12 residues. The CDR3 nucleotides read TGCAGTGCTAGCTCGGATCCTCGCGAGCAGTACTTC. Translating gives CSASSDPREQYF.

This clonotype was seen more than once but under ten times. CDR3 in amino acids: CASSLGRDEQYF. Here the CDR3 DNA reads TGTGCCAGCAGCTTAGGCAGGGACGAGCAGTACTTC. V is TRBV7-9 and J is TRBJ2-7, with D perhaps TRBD1 (5 bases). Per germline, CDR1 SEHNR and CDR2 FQNEAQ (reference sequence). Trimming left V 1 base short and J 5 bases short, with 6 bases between. CDR3 length equals 12 residues.

The chain is built from TRBV19 and TRBJ1-5; no definite D call. This CDR3 is built from 18 residues. Trimming took off 8 bases at V and 0 bases at J, with 23 bases between the two ends. CDR1 is LNHDA, CDR2 SQIVND, per germline (reference sequence). The CDR3 spells CASHHTHDALCSNQPQHF. The CDR3 DNA follows: TGTGCCAGTCACCACACTCATGATGCACTGTGTAGCAATCAGCCCCAGCATTTT. The full variable domain, rest sourced from reference TRBV19 and TRBJ1-5, is DGGITQSPKYLFRKEGQNVTLSCEQNLNHDAMYWYRQDPGQGLRLIYYSQIVNDFQKGDIAEGYSVSREKKESFPLTVTSAQKNPTAFYLCASHHTHDALCSNQPQHFGDGTRLSIL.

This chain connects TRBV19 to TRBJ2-3, with 9 bases matching TRBD1. The CDR3 has 13 residues. After removal of 10 bases from V and 11 bases from J, the junction contained 13 bases not matched to a gene. Germline CDR1 is LNHDA and CDR2 is SQIVND (reference sequence). CDR3 nucleotides: TGTGCCACCGGGACAGGGAGTTACAATGAGCAGTATTTT. Its translation is CATGTGSYNEQYF.

V gene TRBV10-3 combines with J gene TRBJ1-6; D is unclear. CDR1 is ENHRY, CDR2 SYGVKD, per germline. The CDR3 runs 13 residues. The V and J ends lost 2 bases and 9 bases respectively, with 8 bases between them. The CDR3 DNA sequence: TGTGCCATCAGTGAGGGGGTGAGTTCACCCCTCCACTTT. It yields the protein CAISEGVSSPLHF.

This clonotype showed up just once. The chain couples TRBV15 to TRBJ2-7; 9 bases map to TRBD2. In germline, CDR1 is LNHNV, CDR2 YYDKDF (reference sequence). This CDR3 spans 13 amino acids. Trimming removed 5 bases from V and 5 bases from J; junction bases left unmatched: 4. CDR3 loop: CATSPSGDDEQYF. In DNA, the CDR3 is TGTGCCACCAGCCCTAGCGGGGATGACGAGCAGTACTTC.

The CDR3 is CASSLGQAVIDEQYF. The CDR3 coding sequence is TGTGCCAGCAGCTTGGGACAGGCGGTTATCGACGAGCAGTACTTC. This sequence joins TRBV5-5 and TRBJ2-7; maybe TRBD1 (6 bases). CDR1 is SGHKS and CDR2 is YYEKEE in the germline V gene (reference sequence). V was trimmed by 0 bases and J by 5 bases, leaving 15 bases between them. CDR3 length equals 15 residues.

Ten or more counts support this clonotype. The CDR3 sequence: CASSYSMGGQPQHF. The CDR3 DNA reads TGTGCCAGCAGTTACTCGATGGGAGGGCAGCCCCAGCATTTT. The chain carries TRBV6-5 and TRBJ1-5; D not resolved. This CDR3 contains 14 residues. The V gene lost 0 bases and the J gene lost 7 bases, with 10 bases spanning the gap. From germline, CDR1 is MNHEY and CDR2 SVGAGI.

This clonotype was counted at least ten times. The V gene is TRBV24-1, the J gene TRBJ2-3; no firm D call. Germline V lookup: CDR1 KGHDR, CDR2 SFDVKD. CDR3 size: 15 residues. V was pared by 9 bases and J by 0 bases, with 15 bases between. This CDR3 reads CATRRGEASTDTQYF. The CDR3 DNA is TGTGCCACCCGACGTGGTGAGGCTAGCACAGATACGCAGTATTTT.

This clonotype was detected ten times or more. V and J are TRBV9 and TRBJ2-1; a weak D match, TRBD1 (5 bases). The V gene's germline CDR1 is SGDLS and CDR2 YYNGEE. Trimming removed 0 bases at V and 3 bases at J, with 13 bases between. The CDR3 runs to 16 residues. The chain's CDR3 is CASSVEGGAGYNEQFF. CDR3 DNA: TGTGCCAGCAGCGTAGAAGGTGGGGCAGGCTACAATGAGCAGTTCTTC.

This clonotype has only a few counts. The gene calls are TRBV10-2 and TRBJ2-7; possible D gene TRBD1, 5 bases. V was cut by 3 bases and J by 2 bases, with 23 bases left in between. Germline V gives CDR1 WSHSY, CDR2 SAAADI. This CDR3 contains 18 residues. The CDR3 nucleotides are TGCGCCAGCAGTGAAGCTTGGCTGACACAGGCGCGCCCCTACGAGCAGTACTTC. This codes for CASSEAWLTQARPYEQYF.

The V and J genes are TRBV2 and TRBJ1-2; a weak D match, TRBD1 (5 bases). The germline V gene encodes CDR1 SNHLY and CDR2 FYNNEI. The length of the CDR3 is 14 residues. The V and J ends lost 4 bases and 9 bases respectively, with 18 bases between them. CDR3 region: CASSGIDSGLSYTF. CDR3 DNA sequence: TGTGCCAGCAGTGGGATAGACAGTGGACTGAGCTACACCTTC.

The chain links TRBV10-3 to TRBJ2-7; no clear D gene. There are 12 residues in the CDR3. Germline CDR1 and CDR2: ENHRY and SYGVKD. Deletions cut 8 bases from V and 0 bases from J, with 8 bases between. DNA of the CDR3: TGTGCCATCTCCAGAAGCTCCTACGAGCAGTACTTC. Protein sequence: CAISRSSYEQYF.

Ten or more counts support this clonotype. The chain uses TRBV11-2 and TRBJ2-7; 7 bases are shared with TRBD1. Per germline, CDR1 SGHAT and CDR2 FQNNGV. V shed 3 bases and J 2 bases; nucleotides not matched to a gene: 7. This CDR3 region has 15 residues. The CDR3: CASSLEQGWAYEQYF. The CDR3 DNA reads as TGTGCCAGCAGCTTGGAACAGGGGTGGGCCTACGAGCAGTACTTC.

Notes on this clonotype: Germline and junction disagree at one end, which may indicate a read error. This chain links TRBV10-3 with TRBJ2-1; weak D call: TRBD1 (5 bases). This CDR3 contains 13 residues. CDR1 and CDR2 from the germline V gene are ENHRY and SYGVKD. The CDR3: CATSGTGYNEQFF. The CDR3, as DNA: TGTGCCACCAGTGGTACAGGCTACAATGAGCAGTTCTTC.

The chain employs TRBV20-1 and TRBJ2-3; maybe TRBD2 (5 bases). The germline V gene encodes CDR1 DFQATT and CDR2 SNEGSKA (reference sequence). V dropped 6 bases and J dropped 3 bases, with 13 bases sitting between them. CDR3 length: 13 amino acids. The CDR3 loop is CSAHVRATDTQYF. CDR3 bases: TGCAGTGCCCACGTGCGGGCTACAGATACGCAGTATTTT.

This clonotype was counted at least ten times. The chain links TRBV7-9 to TRBJ2-7; 7 nucleotides align to TRBD1. This CDR3 spans 15 amino acids. The J segment lost 6 bases and the V segment lost 2 bases, leaving 10 bases of the junction unmatched. Germline-derived CDR1 and CDR2 are SEHNR and FQNEAQ (reference sequence). CDR3 sequence: CASSLLPGGRGEQYF. The CDR3 DNA reads TGTGCCAGCAGCTTATTGCCAGGGGGTCGAGGCGAGCAGTACTTC.

V is TRBV7-9 and J is TRBJ1-1; D gene ambiguous. Looked up from germline, CDR1 is SEHNR and CDR2 is FQNEAQ (reference sequence). V lost 4 bases and J lost 4, with 13 bases in between. The CDR3 consists of 14 residues. This CDR3 is CASSWPRRATEAFF. DNA for the CDR3: TGTGCCAGCAGCTGGCCCCGGAGGGCCACTGAAGCTTTCTTT.

This clonotype was picked up a small number of times. The chain joins TRBV7-6 to TRBJ2-7; D unresolved. This CDR3 is 13 amino acids long. In germline, CDR1 is SGHVS, CDR2 FNYEAQ. Trimming left V 5 bases short and J 3 bases short, with 11 bases between. CDR3 nucleotides: TGTGCCAGCAGCCCGCAACGTGGCTACGAGCAGTACTTC. Encoded protein: CASSPQRGYEQYF.

The rearrangement links TRBV5-1 to TRBJ2-6; D gene uncertain. This CDR3 is built from 14 residues. The germline V and J ends were trimmed by 0 bases and 3 bases, with 4 bases remaining between them. Germline V lookup: CDR1 SGHRS, CDR2 YFSETQ. The CDR3 loop is CASSLVGGANVLTF. CDR3 in DNA: TGCGCCAGCAGCTTGGTTGGTGGGGCCAACGTCCTGACTTTC.

This clonotype appeared many times. The genes are TRBV7-3 and TRBJ2-3, with unresolved D. The V gene's germline CDR1 is SGHTA and CDR2 FQGTGA. The V gene lost 2 bases and the J gene lost 6 bases, with 9 bases spanning the gap. This CDR3 is 13 amino acids long. CDR3 sequence reads: CASSLDLADTQYF. The CDR3 DNA reads as TGTGCCAGCAGCTTAGATCTTGCGGATACGCAGTATTTT.